This passage covers 10 T cell receptor beta chains from one sample sequenced in a study of human CD8 memory T cell subsets. Among CD8+ T cells, TPEX were CCR7+ PD-1+ TIGIT+ early memory cells with exhausted-like traits. UMI-labeled 5' RACE yielded the TCR beta libraries. For each CDR3 protein, TCRdb gives one entry from its re-call of the 5' RACE reads, without DNA. The listing records thousands of distinct CDR3 sequences. The sample comprised CD8+ T cells from PBMCs. The receptor source for this set is a human donor in good health.

The rearrangement links TRBV29-1 to TRBJ2-3; TCRdb proposes TRBD1, but this gene call is untestable without DNA. Germline V gene lookup returns CDR1 SQVTM and CDR2 ANQGSEA. The CDR3 totals 14 residues. CDR3 protein: CSVETGQGSPTQYF.

The V call is TRBV30, the J call TRBJ1-1; the TCRdb call, TRBD1, lacks DNA for checking. In germline, CDR1 is GTSNPN, CDR2 SVGIG (reference sequence). CDR3 size: 12 residues. The CDR3 sequence: CAWGTANTEAFF.

The chain uses TRBV5-1 and TRBJ1-4; TCRdb returns TRBD1, unconfirmable since there is no DNA. CDR1 is SGHRS, CDR2 YFSETQ, per germline. The CDR3 length is 15 residues. CDR3 loop: CASSLDWTGGEKLFF.

The J gene is TRBJ1-5, the V gene TRBV2; the TCRdb D gene call, TRBD1, has no DNA to confirm it. Germline CDR1 and CDR2: SNHLY and FYNNEI. This CDR3 has 16 amino acids. Here the CDR3 reads CASGWTGGSGNQPQHF.

The chain recombines TRBV27 with TRBJ2-2; TCRdb calls TRBD1, which cannot be checked without DNA. This CDR3 contains 16 residues. Germline V lookup: CDR1 MNHEY, CDR2 SMNVEV (reference sequence). CDR3 protein: CASGAGANANTGELFF.

In terms of frequency, this clonotype is medium-sized. The chain uses TRBV6-5 and TRBJ1-2; without DNA, the TCRdb call of TRBD1 cannot be checked. CDR1 MNHEY and CDR2 SVGAGI come from the germline V gene. This CDR3 is built from 14 residues. Here the CDR3 reads CASSQFGGEYGYTF.

The chain carries TRBV29-1 and TRBJ2-3; TCRdb proposes TRBD2, but this gene call is untestable without DNA. This CDR3 is built from 15 residues. The V gene's germline CDR1 is SQVTM and CDR2 ANQGSEA. CDR3 region: CSVSGTSGFPDTQYF.

In terms of frequency, this clonotype is large. CDR3 in amino acids: CASSLGTSGDNEQYF. V usage is TRBV7-9 and J usage is TRBJ2-7; checking the TCRdb D call of TRBD2 is not possible without DNA. Germline V lookup: CDR1 SEHNR, CDR2 FQNEAQ (reference sequence). CDR3 length: 15 residues.

The rearrangement uses TRBV20-1 and TRBJ2-1; the D gene TCRdb calls, TRBD1, cannot be checked with no DNA. This CDR3 has 15 amino acids. In germline, CDR1 is DFQATT, CDR2 SNEGSKA (reference sequence). This CDR3 is CSAIPSRGHLNEQFF.

V is TRBV10-3 and J is TRBJ1-1; as DNA is missing, the TRBD1 call by TCRdb cannot be tested. Per germline, CDR1 ENHRY and CDR2 SYGVKD. The CDR3 is 15 residues long. CDR3 residues: CAIMGTGDGGTEAFF.